This T cell receptor beta chain stems from a study of identical twins. Study-level results: Insertions were fewer in abundant cord blood beta clonotypes, whereas memory repertoires showed none of this pattern.

The sample holds a few counts of this clonotype. The target antigen is unknown. Sequence at one end of the junction differs from germline and may be a read error. CDR1 is MNHEY and CDR2 is SVGEGT in the germline V gene. This CDR3 spans 13 amino acids. TCRdb reprocessed the 5' RACE reads via MiXCR and lists one record per CDR3 protein. The sample carries 450,000 to 650,000 distinct CDR3 sequences, just under 10% recorded once. A further study also used this sample, focusing on yellow fever vaccine responses in identical twins.

The genes are TRBV6-2 or TRBV6-3 and TRBJ2-1; possible D gene TRBD1, 5 bases. The origin of this receptor is a young woman in good health. The sample was PBMCs. The CDR3 here is CASSKPGQNDQFF. The CDR3 nucleotides read TGTGCCAGCAGCAAACCAGGGCAAAATGATCAGTTCTTC.